Following are 29 T cell receptor beta chains from one sample sequenced in a study of blood T cell repertoires in COVID-19 (dated by TCRdb to 2020 to 2021). Libraries were built with the immunoSEQ multiplex PCR assay. The clones in this table, taken by TCRdb from immuneACCESS, are in-frame only. Not every clone is retained; where verified, under half of the shortfall comes from an unresolved V gene, and the cause of the rest is unknown. The sample data list 500,000 to 600,000 clones, and 85% to 90% of these were observed just once. Less than 9.5% of the sample comes from the top ten. Sequences were obtained from peripheral blood. Source of these receptors: a woman in her forties or fifties with COVID-19, enrolled during active disease.

V and J are TRBV5-1 and TRBJ1-3; 7 bases map to TRBD1. This CDR3 region has 14 residues. The germline V gene has CDR1 SGHRS and CDR2 YFSETQ. J was trimmed by 4 bases and V by 2 bases; bases with no gene match: 3. The CDR3 sequence: CASSFTGDGNTIYF. The CDR3, as DNA: TGCGCCAGCAGCTTTACAGGGGACGGAAACACCATATATTTT.

This chain links TRBV5-1 with TRBJ2-3; TRBD1 matches at 7 bases. The CDR3 is made up of 15 amino acids. Trimming cost V 1 base and J 6 bases; bases outside gene matches: 8. Germline V gene lookup returns CDR1 SGHRS and CDR2 YFSETQ. In DNA, the CDR3 is TGCGCCAGCAGCTTGCCTACAGGGGTCCCCGATACGCAGTATTTT. Translating gives CASSLPTGVPDTQYF.

The J gene is TRBJ2-7, the V gene TRBV29-1; 10 bases fit TRBD1. Unmatched junction bases numbered 3, after V lost 1 base and J lost 3 bases. Per germline, CDR1 SQVTM and CDR2 ANQGSEA. CDR3 length: 14 amino acids. In DNA, the CDR3 is TGCAGCGTTGAAGTCCGGGACAGGGGCTACGAGCAGTACTTC. Amino acids: CSVEVRDRGYEQYF.

The V gene is TRBV4-2, the J gene TRBJ1-2, with D uncertain. The CDR3 consists of 17 residues. Germline V lookup: CDR1 LGHNA, CDR2 YNFKEQ. V lost 0 bases and J lost 0, with 14 bases in between. CDR3 sequence reads: CASSQETGVFTNYGYTF. For the CDR3, the DNA is TGTGCCAGCAGCCAAGAAACCGGGGTATTCACTAACTATGGCTACACCTTC.

Concerning this clone itself: This CDR3 is also generated by other DNA sequences in the sample. The chain is built from TRBV5-1 and TRBJ2-7; D is possibly TRBD1 (6 bases). The CDR3 is made up of 12 amino acids. Trimming removed 0 bases from V and 6 bases from J, with 7 bases in between. Germline values: CDR1 SGHRS, CDR2 YFSETQ. The CDR3 DNA reads as TGCGCCAGCAGCTTGGACAGGGTCGAGCAGTACTTC. As protein: CASSLDRVEQYF.

The chain couples TRBV4-2 to TRBJ1-1; 7 bases fit TRBD1. The J segment lost 2 bases and the V segment lost 0 bases, leaving 6 bases of the junction unmatched. Germline CDR1 reads LGHNA; CDR2 reads YNFKEQ. This CDR3 is built from 16 residues. This CDR3 reads CASSQDAGTANTEAFF. CDR3 DNA: TGTGCCAGCAGCCAAGACGCCGGGACAGCAAACACTGAAGCTTTCTTT.

The chain couples TRBV24-1 to TRBJ2-5; a weak D match, TRBD2 (6 bases). The CDR3 is made up of 15 amino acids. V dropped 6 bases and J dropped 2 bases, with 15 bases sitting between them. Germline V gene sequence: CDR1 KGHDR, CDR2 SFDVKD. CDR3 in DNA: TGTGCCACCAGTCGCGGGGTGGGGAAACAAGAGACCCAGTACTTC. As protein: CATSRGVGKQETQYF.

This chain uses TRBV9 with TRBJ1-3; possibly TRBD1 for D (5 bases). This CDR3 has 15 residues. The germline gives CDR1 SGDLS, CDR2 YYNGEE. V was clipped by 4 bases and J by 4 bases, with 15 bases between them. CDR3 sequence reads: CASSLVSGKGNTIYF. The CDR3 nucleotides are TGTGCCAGCAGCCTAGTTTCAGGGAAGGGAAACACCATATATTTT.

V usage is TRBV30 and J usage is TRBJ1-4; D unclear. Trimming removed 0 bases at V and 4 bases at J, with 6 bases between. The germline V gene encodes CDR1 GTSNPN and CDR2 SVGIG (reference sequence). The CDR3 is 13 amino acids. CDR3 sequence reads: CAWSVQHNEKLFF. In DNA form, the CDR3 reads TGTGCCTGGAGTGTACAGCATAATGAAAAACTGTTTTTT.

The gene calls are TRBV5-1 and TRBJ1-1, with D possibly being TRBD1 (6 bases). V gave up 0 bases and J gave up 3 bases, with 18 bases separating them. The CDR3 length is 17 residues. The germline V gene has CDR1 SGHRS and CDR2 YFSETQ. The CDR3 loop reads CASSLASEGPGDTEAFF. The CDR3 DNA follows: TGCGCCAGCAGCTTGGCCTCTGAGGGGCCAGGGGACACTGAAGCTTTCTTT.

The V and J genes are TRBV14 and TRBJ2-3; TRBD2 matches 11 bases. The ends lost 6 bases at V and 5 bases at J; junction bases unmatched: 10. CDR1 and CDR2 (germline): SGHDN, FVKESK. The CDR3 length is 16 residues. CDR3 DNA sequence: TGTGCCAGCAGTCCGAGACTAGCGGGGCGGGGAGATACGCAGTATTTT. This encodes CASSPRLAGRGDTQYF. Together with reference TRBV14 and TRBJ2-3, the CDR3 gives the full variable domain: EAGVTQFPSHSVIEKGQTVTLRCDPISGHDNLYWYRRVMGKEIKFLLHFVKESKQDESGMPNNRFLAERTGGTYSTLKVQPAELEDSGVYFCASSPRLAGRGDTQYFGPGTRLTVL.

The chain carries TRBV9 and TRBJ1-2; D gene uncertain. Trimming stripped 3 bases from V and 7 bases from J, with 19 bases between. The CDR3 totals 15 residues. In germline, CDR1 is SGDLS, CDR2 YYNGEE. DNA of the CDR3: TGTGCCAGCAGCGGTTCACGGGTCCTTACGGGTGGCTACACCTTC. Protein sequence: CASSGSRVLTGGYTF.

The V gene is TRBV18, the J gene TRBJ1-5; TRBD1 agrees at 8 bases. Germline values: CDR1 KGHSH, CDR2 LQKENI. The V segment lost 4 bases and the J segment 3 bases; nucleotides outside the gene matches: 5. This CDR3 contains 15 residues. Written as DNA, the CDR3 is TGTGCCAGCTCACTAGGACAGGGAATCAATCAGCCCCAGCATTTT. It specifies CASSLGQGINQPQHF.

The chain combines TRBV29-1 with TRBJ2-5, with TRBD1 as a possible D gene (5 bases). Germline V gene data show CDR1 as SQVTM and CDR2 as ANQGSEA. The V end lost 7 bases, the J end lost 4 bases, and 16 bases lay between the germline ends. This CDR3 contains 13 residues. The DNA for the CDR3 is TGCAGCGCTGGACGCGACAGTTTAGAGACCCAGTACTTC. It codes for CSAGRDSLETQYF. The complete variable domain, with remaining parts taken from reference TRBV29-1 and TRBJ2-5, reads SAVISQKPSRDICQRGTSLTIQCQVDSQVTMMFWYRQQPGQSLTLIATANQGSEATYESGFVIDKFPISRPNLTFSTLTVSNMSPEDSSIYLCSAGRDSLETQYFGPGTRLLVL.

The chain links TRBV4-1 to TRBJ1-4; no definite D call. The V gene's germline CDR1 is MGHRA and CDR2 YSYEKL. The CDR3 is made up of 16 amino acids. With 2 bases removed from V and 8 bases from J, the gap between germline ends came to 18 bases. This CDR3 is CASSQPAGVGDEKLFF. CDR3 DNA: TGCGCCAGCAGCCAACCCGCGGGAGTCGGAGACGAAAAACTGTTTTTT.

This clone was seen just once. This chain uses TRBV19 with TRBJ1-5, with a possible D match to TRBD1 (5 bases). Germline-derived CDR1 and CDR2 are LNHDA and SQIVND (reference sequence). Deletions cut 9 bases from V and 0 bases from J, with 18 bases between. This CDR3 is built from 16 residues. The chain's CDR3 is CASTAGHSNSNQPQHF. Written as DNA, the CDR3 is TGTGCCAGCACCGCAGGGCATTCCAATAGCAATCAGCCCCAGCATTTT.

On this clone itself: Other nucleotide sequences in the sample specify the same CDR3. The chain is built from TRBV19 and TRBJ1-1, with 8 positions matching TRBD1. The CDR3 contains 13 residues. Germline V lookup: CDR1 LNHDA, CDR2 SQIVND (reference sequence). Trimming cost V 4 bases and J 5 bases; bases outside gene matches: 3. The chain's CDR3 is CASSTRTGTEAFF. The CDR3 DNA follows: TGTGCCAGTAGTACCCGGACAGGGACTGAAGCTTTCTTT.

The V and J genes are TRBV6-5 and TRBJ2-5, with 9 bases lining up with TRBD2. Trimming removed 8 bases from V and 4 bases from J; junction bases left unmatched: 5. CDR1 MNHEY and CDR2 SVGAGI come from the germline V gene. The CDR3 loop spans 13 amino acids. The CDR3 reads CASEGGGAETQYF. CDR3 in DNA: TGTGCCAGCGAGGGCGGGGGGGCAGAGACCCAGTACTTC.

The chain joins TRBV24-1 to TRBJ2-7; possibly TRBD2 for D (6 bases). Germline lookup yields CDR1 KGHDR and CDR2 SFDVKD. V dropped 4 bases and J dropped 2 bases, with 11 bases sitting between them. The CDR3 runs 14 residues. CDR3 nucleotide sequence: TGTGCCACCAGTGACCCGGGACTGCCCTACGAGCAGTACTTC. Protein: CATSDPGLPYEQYF.

V gene TRBV29-1 combines with J gene TRBJ1-1; 11 bases are shared with TRBD1. The CDR3 is 14 amino acids. Germline V gene data show CDR1 as SQVTM and CDR2 as ANQGSEA. Trimming at V came to 6 bases and at J to 4 bases, leaving 7 bases not matched to a gene. This CDR3 reads CSVDRGRKGTEAFF. The CDR3 coding sequence is TGCAGCGTGGACAGGGGGCGGAAGGGCACTGAAGCTTTCTTT.

The chain combines TRBV19 with TRBJ1-1; 7 bases map to TRBD1. J was trimmed by 3 bases and V by 7 bases; bases with no gene match: 8. The CDR3 spans 14 residues. CDR1 LNHDA and CDR2 SQIVND come from the germline V gene (reference sequence). The CDR3 sequence: CASMRNRGHTEAFF. CDR3 in DNA: TGTGCCAGTATGCGGAATAGGGGGCACACTGAAGCTTTCTTT.

The chain links TRBV9 to TRBJ1-3; D not resolved. Germline lookup yields CDR1 SGDLS and CDR2 YYNGEE. This CDR3 has 16 amino acids. Trimming shortened V by 0 bases and J by 0 bases, and 10 bases separated the two germline ends. Written as DNA, the CDR3 is TGTGCCAGCAGCGTAGGCTCTGGGCTCTCTGGAAACACCATATATTTT. Translating gives CASSVGSGLSGNTIYF.

The rearrangement links TRBV2 to TRBJ1-2; 10 bases agree with TRBD1. CDR3 size: 13 residues. In germline, CDR1 is SNHLY, CDR2 FYNNEI. J was trimmed by 4 bases and V by 4 bases; bases with no gene match: 0. This CDR3 reads CASSGTGGYGYTF. The CDR3 DNA follows: TGTGCCAGCAGTGGGACAGGGGGCTATGGCTACACCTTC.

V gene TRBV4-2 combines with J gene TRBJ2-5; maybe TRBD2 (6 bases). Germline CDR1 LGHNA, CDR2 YNFKEQ. The CDR3 runs 15 residues. V was trimmed by 3 bases and J by 4 bases, leaving 15 bases between them. For the CDR3, the DNA is TGTGCCAGCAGCCAGGCGGGACGAGCCCCAGAGACCCAGTACTTC. Translation gives CASSQAGRAPETQYF.

The V call is TRBV19, the J call TRBJ1-1; 11 bases align to TRBD1. Germline assignment: CDR1 LNHDA and CDR2 SQIVND (reference sequence). The CDR3 is 17 amino acids. The V segment lost 4 bases and the J segment 5 bases; nucleotides outside the gene matches: 12. In DNA, the CDR3 is TGTGCCAGTAGTACTTACAGAGGGACAGGGGGAGGGACTGAAGCTTTCTTT. It specifies CASSTYRGTGGGTEAFF.

The chain's CDR3 is CASSWVNRGVRGDTEAFF. The CDR3 DNA follows: TGTGCCAGCAGCTGGGTTAACAGGGGGGTAAGGGGAGACACTGAAGCTTTCTTT. The V gene is TRBV5-5, the J gene TRBJ1-1; 8 nucleotides agree with TRBD1. There are 18 residues in the CDR3. Trimming removed 3 bases from V and 3 bases from J; junction bases left unmatched: 16. Germline CDR1 is SGHKS and CDR2 is YYEKEE (reference sequence).

The J gene is TRBJ1-6, the V gene TRBV6-5; 9 bases agree with TRBD1. Germline CDR1 and CDR2: MNHEY and SVGAGI. The CDR3 contains 14 residues. J gave up 9 bases and V 0 bases, and 0 bases lay outside the gene matches. Written as DNA, the CDR3 is TGTGCCAGCAGTTACTCGGGACAGGGTTCACCCCTCCACTTT. This codes for CASSYSGQGSPLHF.

The chain employs TRBV19 and TRBJ2-1; 9 bases are shared with TRBD2. V lost 3 bases, J lost 6 bases, and 6 bases stayed unmatched. Per germline, CDR1 LNHDA and CDR2 SQIVND (reference sequence). This CDR3 contains 15 residues. The DNA for the CDR3 is TGTGCCAGTAGTATTTTTGCGGGGGGGCTCAATGAGCAGTTCTTC. Translation: CASSIFAGGLNEQFF. Full variable domain (outside the CDR3, taken from reference TRBV19 and TRBJ2-1): DGGITQSPKYLFRKEGQNVTLSCEQNLNHDAMYWYRQDPGQGLRLIYYSQIVNDFQKGDIAEGYSVSREKKESFPLTVTSAQKNPTAFYLCASSIFAGGLNEQFFGPGTRLTVL.

The DNA of the CDR3 is TGTGCCTGGAGTGCGCCTTCCAGGGGTAGCACAGATACGCAGTATTTT. Encoded protein: CAWSAPSRGSTDTQYF. This chain uses TRBV30 with TRBJ2-3; D is possibly TRBD1 (6 bases). Per the germline V gene, CDR1 is GTSNPN and CDR2 is SVGIG (reference sequence). Trimming took off 1 base at V and 0 bases at J, with 14 bases between the two ends. The CDR3 contains 16 residues.